Detailed here is one T cell receptor beta chain. Its antigen remains unknown. This sample was taken from a study of T cells in Graves' hyperthyroidism and ophthalmopathy. Whole-study context: Upon initial diagnosis and before any treatment, peripheral blood was collected. Study conclusions and caveats: Most thyroid clonotypes that were expanded above 0.001 also turned up in blood.

CDR3 length: 16 amino acids. Germline CDR1 is SGHRS and CDR2 is YFSETQ. V trimming: 4 bases; J trimming: 4 bases; junction bases outside the gene matches: 12. RNA transcripts served as the template for amplifying TCR beta CDR3 regions. HTBI primers were employed in a first-round RT-PCR of the TCR CDR3. One entry per CDR3 protein, called by TCRdb with MiXCR from the multiplex PCR reads. Here the sample spans some 510,000 distinct CDR3 sequences, less than 25% being singletons. Clinical symptoms, serum thyroxine, TRAb, thyroid ultrasound and orbital computed tomography informed diagnoses. Source material for PBMCs was over 8 ml fresh peripheral blood.

The gene calls are TRBV5-1 and TRBJ1-2; 8 bases fit TRBD1. The receptor was isolated from a man aged 18-30 years with Graves' hyperthyroidism. The source material was blood. CDR3 residues: CASSATADRASYGYTF. CDR3 nucleotide sequence: TGCGCCAGCAGCGCCACGGCGGACAGGGCGAGCTATGGCTACACCTTC.